Below are 15 T cell receptor beta chains sequenced from a single sample in a study of PD-1 blockade in classical Hodgkin lymphoma. Repertoires were generated with immunoSEQ multiplex PCR, while TCRdb's copy carries only in-frame clones and drops some. The repertoire has under 20,000 clones, approximately 64% of them found once; the top ten carry more than 6.5%. Each patient's relapse followed autologous stem cell transplantation, and brentuximab vedotin exposure varied. Sequencing used peripheral blood mononuclear cells (PBMCs), obtained before the second cycle of nivolumab. The receptors were gathered from a human donor with classical Hodgkin lymphoma.

By share of the sample, this clone is medium-sized. The gene calls are TRBV14 and TRBJ2-3; D unresolved. The CDR3 consists of 13 residues. The germline V and J ends were trimmed by 6 bases and 4 bases, with 11 bases remaining between them. Germline-derived CDR1 and CDR2 are SGHDN and FVKESK. The CDR3 loop is CASRPRGADTQYF. CDR3 in DNA: TGTGCCAGCAGGCCTCGAGGCGCAGATACGCAGTATTTT.

This clone is judged medium-sized. The rearrangement uses TRBV27 and TRBJ1-2, with a possible D match to TRBD1 (5 bases). V was clipped by 6 bases and J by 3 bases, with 29 bases between them. In germline, CDR1 is MNHEY, CDR2 SMNVEV (reference sequence). This CDR3 is built from 19 residues. The CDR3 loop is CASSQTSKGDGESDYGYTF. In DNA, the CDR3 is TGTGCCAGCAGCCAGACTTCCAAAGGGGATGGGGAATCCGACTATGGCTACACCTTC.

This clone is medium-sized by share. The rearrangement uses TRBV27 and TRBJ1-5; D may be TRBD1 (6 bases). CDR3 length: 14 residues. V shed 4 bases and J shed 6 bases, with 13 bases lying between them. Germline V lookup: CDR1 MNHEY, CDR2 SMNVEV (reference sequence). The CDR3 protein is CASSSQGFTQPQHF. The CDR3 bases are TGTGCCAGCAGTTCTCAGGGGTTCACTCAGCCCCAGCATTTT.

This chain links TRBV6-5 with TRBJ2-5; possible D gene TRBD1, 5 bases. The J call is doubtful: the DNA matches TRBJ2-7 better. The CDR3 has 14 amino acids. Germline CDR1 reads MNHEY; CDR2 reads SVGAGI. The CDR3, as DNA: TGTGCCAGCAGGGCAGGGTCAGGGTCCTACGAGCAGTACTTC. Protein product: CASRAGSGSYEQYF.

In regard to this clone: Other DNA sequences in this specimen translate into the identical CDR3. The chain combines TRBV30 with TRBJ2-7, with TRBD2 identical over 7 bases. The ends lost 4 bases at V and 4 bases at J; junction bases unmatched: 7. The CDR3 totals 13 residues. Germline V gene lookup returns CDR1 GTSNPN and CDR2 SVGIG (reference sequence). CDR3 protein: CAWTRTGGYEQYF. CDR3 nucleotide sequence: TGTGCCTGGACCCGCACGGGAGGTTACGAGCAGTACTTC. Using reference TRBV30 and TRBJ2-7 for the parts outside the CDR3, the full variable domain is SQTIHQWPATLVQPVGSPLSLECTVEGTSNPNLYWYRQAAGRGLQLLFYSVGIGQISSEVPQNLSASRPQDRQFILSSKKLLLSDSGFYLCAWTRTGGYEQYFGPGTRLTVT.

This chain joins TRBV5-8 and TRBJ2-1; 14 bases map to TRBD2. This CDR3 has 16 residues. From germline, CDR1 is SGHTS and CDR2 YDEGEE. V trimming: 4 bases; J trimming: 6 bases; junction bases outside the gene matches: 6. The CDR3 region has the DNA TGTGCCAGCAGCCTGGGACTAGCGGGAGTAGTCAATGAGCAGTTCTTC. Residues: CASSLGLAGVVNEQFF.

V usage is TRBV10-2 and J usage is TRBJ2-1; 11 bases agree with TRBD2. The J segment lost 8 bases and the V segment lost 4 bases, leaving 4 bases of the junction unmatched. Looked up from germline, CDR1 is WSHSY and CDR2 is SAAADI. The CDR3 loop spans 14 amino acids. CDR3 residues: CASSVAGGPDEQFF. CDR3 nucleotide sequence: TGCGCCAGCAGTGTAGCGGGAGGGCCTGATGAGCAGTTCTTC.

The chain joins TRBV6-1 to TRBJ2-2; D is ambiguous. Germline V lookup: CDR1 MNHNS, CDR2 SASEGT. The V end lost 11 bases, the J end lost 3 bases, and 13 bases lay between the germline ends. The CDR3 is 13 residues long. DNA of the CDR3: TGTGCCGCTCCAGCGATCCACACCGGGGAGCTGTTTTTT. Its translation is CAAPAIHTGELFF.

Only one count was recorded for this clone. The chain links TRBV7-2 to TRBJ2-3, with 8 nucleotides matching TRBD2. The germline gives CDR1 SGHTA, CDR2 FQGNSA. Unmatched junction bases numbered 3, after V lost 3 bases and J lost 1 base. The CDR3 extends over 15 amino acids. DNA for the CDR3: TGTGCCAGCAGCTTTAGCGGGATCCGCACAGATACGCAGTATTTT. Translating gives CASSFSGIRTDTQYF.

This clone was detected once. The chain employs TRBV7-8 and TRBJ1-1, with D possibly matching TRBD1 (5 bases). The CDR3 has 13 residues. From germline, CDR1 is SGHVS and CDR2 FQNEAQ. With 3 bases removed from V and 4 bases from J, the gap between germline ends came to 9 bases. The CDR3 region is CASSFDRSTEAFF. The CDR3 bases are TGTGCCAGCAGCTTCGACAGAAGCACTGAAGCTTTCTTT.

This clone was observed a handful of times. The V gene is TRBV7-2, the J gene TRBJ2-2, with 8 bases identical to TRBD2. Looked up from germline, CDR1 is SGHTA and CDR2 is FQGNSA. The length of the CDR3 is 14 residues. The V and J ends lost 11 bases and 2 bases, in that order; junction bases with no gene match: 7. Here the CDR3 reads CAPWLAGNTGELFF. For the CDR3, the DNA is TGTGCCCCGTGGCTAGCGGGTAACACCGGGGAGCTGTTTTTT.

This chain links TRBV19 with TRBJ2-7, with TRBD2 identical over 14 bases. The CDR3 has 15 amino acids. The J segment lost 4 bases and the V segment lost 5 bases, leaving 4 bases of the junction unmatched. Germline-derived CDR1 and CDR2 are LNHDA and SQIVND (reference sequence). This CDR3 is CASSSRLAGGYEQYF. The CDR3 nucleotides are TGTGCCAGTAGTTCGCGACTAGCGGGAGGGTACGAGCAGTACTTC.

V usage is TRBV5-4 and J usage is TRBJ2-7, with 7 bases matching TRBD2. The CDR3 sequence is 16 residues long. V shed 0 bases and J 5 bases; nucleotides not matched to a gene: 11. From germline, CDR1 is SGHNT and CDR2 YYREEE (reference sequence). CDR3 sequence: CASSLVGGKEENEQYF. The CDR3 region has the DNA TGTGCCAGCAGCTTGGTCGGGGGGAAGGAGGAAAACGAGCAGTACTTC. The full variable domain, with the rest looked up from reference TRBV5-4 and TRBJ2-7, is ETGVTQSPTHLIKTRGQQVTLRCSSQSGHNTVSWYQQALGQGPQFIFQYYREEENGRGNFPPRFSGLQFPNYSSELNVNALELDDSALYLCASSLVGGKEENEQYFGPGTRLTVT.

V gene TRBV7-2 combines with J gene TRBJ1-5; weak D call: TRBD1 (6 bases). V was trimmed by 5 bases and J by 2 bases, leaving 16 bases between them. The CDR3 is 16 amino acids. CDR1 and CDR2 from the germline V gene are SGHTA and FQGNSA. CDR3 nucleotides: TGTGCCAGCAGCCGAGGGGGGTCCGGCGGCAATCAGCCCCAGCATTTT. Its translation: CASSRGGSGGNQPQHF.

The CDR3 here is CASSQEWTGSTEAFF. DNA for the CDR3: TGCGCCAGCAGCCAAGAGTGGACGGGCTCCACTGAAGCTTTCTTT. This sequence joins TRBV4-1 and TRBJ1-1; D is unclear. The germline V and J ends were trimmed by 0 bases and 4 bases, with 12 bases remaining between them. The length of the CDR3 is 15 residues. Germline values: CDR1 MGHRA, CDR2 YSYEKL.